Each of the 22 T cell receptor beta chains below was sequenced from the same sample in a study of blood T cell repertoires in COVID-19. Sequenced by immunoSEQ multiplex PCR; TCRdb stores in-frame clones only, minus some. The sample comprises about 24,000 clones, approximately 88% of which are singletons, and over 25% rests with the top ten. The sequencing input was peripheral blood. All receptors derive from a woman in her 70s with active COVID-19.

This chain connects TRBV19 to TRBJ2-1, with 7 bases identical to TRBD1. This CDR3 spans 14 amino acids. Germline-derived CDR1 and CDR2 are LNHDA and SQIVND (reference sequence). Trimming took 4 bases from V and 5 from J; bases not matched to a gene: 5. The CDR3 DNA follows: TGTGCCAGTAGTAAGCGCCAGGGGGACAATGAGCAGTTCTTC. The encoded protein is CASSKRQGDNEQFF.

This rearrangement joins TRBV6-2 or TRBV6-3 to TRBJ2-7, with 12 bases identical to TRBD2. CDR3 length: 19 residues. V shed 5 bases and J 2 bases; nucleotides not matched to a gene: 16. Germline CDR1 and CDR2: MNHEY and SVGEGT. The CDR3 sequence: CASSDPGTATSGGTYEQYF. CDR3 bases: TGTGCCAGCAGTGACCCCGGGACAGCGACTAGCGGGGGAACCTACGAGCAGTACTTC.

This chain connects TRBV11-3 to TRBJ2-3; 10 bases are shared with TRBD2. Germline lookup yields CDR1 SGHNT and CDR2 YENEEA. V lost 2 bases to trimming and J lost 2 bases; unmatched junction nucleotides: 7. The CDR3 runs 17 residues. The DNA for the CDR3 is TGTGCCAGCAGCTTAAAGGGTAGCGGGGGGCTCACAGATACGCAGTATTTT. Translation gives CASSLKGSGGLTDTQYF.

The chain has TRBV3-1 (or the pseudogene TRBV3-2) and TRBJ1-2, with D perhaps matching TRBD1 (5 bases). Per the germline V gene, CDR1 is LGHDT and CDR2 is YNNKEL (reference sequence). This CDR3 contains 16 residues. The V gene lost 1 base and the J gene lost 0 bases, with 12 bases spanning the gap. This chain's CDR3 is CASSQVLETANYGYTF. The CDR3 DNA follows: TGTGCCAGCAGCCAAGTTTTGGAGACAGCTAACTATGGCTACACCTTC.

The V call is TRBV7-3, the J call TRBJ1-1; the D gene is possibly TRBD1 (6 bases). V dropped 3 bases and J dropped 4 bases, with 12 bases sitting between them. Germline CDR1 is SGHTA and CDR2 is FQGTGA. The CDR3 loop spans 14 amino acids. The CDR3 DNA sequence: TGTGCCAGCAGCTTGGGGGCGGAGAGCACTGAAGCTTTCTTT. Protein: CASSLGAESTEAFF.

The V call is TRBV5-4, the J call TRBJ2-5, with D possibly matching TRBD2 (6 bases). Germline assignment: CDR1 SGHNT and CDR2 YYREEE (reference sequence). V lost 0 bases and J 2 bases, leaving 8 bases between the germline ends. The CDR3 is 14 residues long. In DNA, the CDR3 is TGTGCCAGCAGCTTGGTACGGGGGCAAGAGACCCAGTACTTC. Translation: CASSLVRGQETQYF.

This rearrangement joins TRBV23-1 to TRBJ1-2; D possibly corresponds to TRBD1 (5 bases). TRBV23-1 is an ORF for which the function is uncertain. The CDR3 contains 15 residues. V was clipped by 4 bases and J by 7 bases, with 19 bases between them. The CDR3 is CASSRNRPRVSGYTF. For the CDR3, the DNA is TGCGCCAGCAGTCGAAATAGGCCCAGGGTAAGTGGCTACACCTTC.

A remark on this clone: Germline and junction disagree at one end, which may indicate a read error. This chain links TRBV27 with TRBJ2-4, with 9 bases matching TRBD1. CDR1 MNHEY and CDR2 SMNVEV come from the germline V gene (reference sequence). The CDR3 is 13 amino acids. CDR3 region: CASSLTPRDRVNF. CDR3 DNA: TGTGCCAGCAGTTTAACCCCGCGGGACAGGGTGAACTTC.

The genes are TRBV24-1 and TRBJ2-3; TRBD1 agrees at 10 bases. Unmatched junction bases numbered 9, after V lost 7 bases and J lost 3 bases. CDR1 is KGHDR, CDR2 SFDVKD, per germline. This CDR3 is 16 amino acids long. CDR3 sequence: CATSPNRDRGTDTQYF. As DNA, the CDR3 is TGTGCCACCAGCCCAAACCGGGACAGGGGTACAGATACGCAGTATTTT.

The chain uses TRBV21-1 and TRBJ2-3; the table gives TRBD1 as D, unverified against the DNA. TRBV21-1 is deemed a pseudogene. This CDR3 comprises 17 residues. This chain's CDR3 is CASSKVRGRGRPDTQYF. In DNA, the CDR3 is TGTGCCAGCAGCAAAGTTAGGGGCAGGGGGCGACCAGATACGCAGTATTTT.

The chain couples TRBV6-5 to TRBJ2-4; possibly TRBD1 for D (5 bases). This CDR3 has 15 residues. Trimming took off 5 bases at V and 5 bases at J, with 16 bases between the two ends. Germline values: CDR1 MNHEY, CDR2 SVGAGI. The CDR3 here is CASSRAQGWQNIQYF. CDR3 sequence (DNA): TGTGCCAGCAGTAGGGCCCAGGGTTGGCAAAACATTCAGTACTTC.

The chain combines TRBV2 with TRBJ1-1; 7 bases fit TRBD1. Looked up from germline, CDR1 is SNHLY and CDR2 is FYNNEI. The CDR3 length is 16 residues. V gave up 4 bases and J gave up 2 bases; unmatched junction bases: 10. The CDR3 bases are TGTGCCAGCAGTGGGGATCGACAGGGCGTAAACACTGAAGCTTTCTTT. Protein: CASSGDRQGVNTEAFF.

CDR3 sequence: CASSYRRQRPTGELFF. The CDR3 nucleotides read TGTGCCAGCAGTTACCGTCGACAGCGACCCACCGGGGAGCTGTTTTTT. The chain uses TRBV6-6 and TRBJ2-2; D might be TRBD1 (5 bases). The length of the CDR3 is 16 residues. Germline V gene data show CDR1 as MNHNY and CDR2 as SVGAGI (reference sequence). With 2 bases removed from V and 4 bases from J, the gap between germline ends came to 14 bases.

This sequence joins TRBV12-5 and TRBJ2-7, with 8 positions matching TRBD2. From germline, CDR1 is LGHNT and CDR2 FRNRAP. J gave up 6 bases and V 4 bases, and 14 bases lay outside the gene matches. There are 16 residues in the CDR3. The CDR3: CASGSNPGGGRGEQYF. CDR3 DNA: TGTGCTAGTGGTTCGAACCCCGGGGGGGGCCGGGGCGAGCAGTACTTC.

The chain has TRBV29-1 and TRBJ1-1; 7 bases match TRBD1. CDR3 length: 10 residues. Trimming cost V 6 bases and J 14 bases; bases outside gene matches: 9. Germline V gene sequence: CDR1 SQVTM, CDR2 ANQGSEA. CDR3 in amino acids: CSVRTGLPFF. The CDR3 DNA reads as TGCAGCGTAAGGACAGGACTCCCCTTCTTT.

V and J are TRBV7-2 and TRBJ2-5, with 11 bases aligning to TRBD2. V dropped 2 bases and J dropped 4; count of bases not matched to a gene: 9. The germline V gene has CDR1 SGHTA and CDR2 FQGNSA. This CDR3 comprises 17 residues. CDR3 sequence reads: CASSLTVAGGLGETQYF. CDR3 in DNA: TGTGCCAGCAGCTTAACAGTAGCGGGGGGGCTTGGAGAGACCCAGTACTTC.

The CDR3 reads CASSVDSRGNQPQHF. The CDR3 DNA is TGTGCCAGCAGCGTAGACTCGAGAGGCAATCAGCCCCAGCATTTT. The chain is built from TRBV9 and TRBJ1-5; D uncertain. Germline V gene lookup returns CDR1 SGDLS and CDR2 YYNGEE. Between the trimmed V and J ends, which lost 0 bases and 2 bases, there was a span of 9 bases. The CDR3 length is 15 residues.

The gene calls are TRBV19 and TRBJ2-7, with a possible D match to TRBD1 (6 bases). The germline CDR1 and CDR2 sequences are LNHDA and SQIVND (reference sequence). Trimming stripped 5 bases from V and 0 bases from J, with 11 bases between. This CDR3 is 14 amino acids long. The DNA of the CDR3 is TGTGCCAGTAGTGGTCCGGACAGCTCCTACGAGCAGTACTTC. Protein product: CASSGPDSSYEQYF.

The chain is built from TRBV9 and TRBJ2-4; maybe TRBD2 (5 bases). Trimming removed 2 bases at V and 0 bases at J, with 15 bases between. Germline V gene data show CDR1 as SGDLS and CDR2 as YYNGEE. There are 17 residues in the CDR3. CDR3 residues: CASSVDREILAKNIQYF. The CDR3 DNA reads as TGTGCCAGCAGCGTGGATAGGGAGATCCTAGCCAAAAACATTCAGTACTTC.

The chain is built from TRBV10-3 and TRBJ2-3, with a weak D call TRBD2 (5 bases). V was clipped by 7 bases and J by 1 base, with 15 bases between them. The germline gives CDR1 ENHRY, CDR2 SYGVKD. The CDR3 is 15 residues long. In DNA form, the CDR3 reads TGTGCCATCACCGCGCGAGGAGCGGGCACAGATACGCAGTATTTT. Translation: CAITARGAGTDTQYF.

This clone was counted a few times. This chain joins TRBV3-1 (or the pseudogene TRBV3-2) and TRBJ1-5; no clear D. Germline values: CDR1 LGHDT, CDR2 YNNKEL (reference sequence). Trimming took off 0 bases at V and 5 bases at J, with 8 bases between the two ends. The CDR3 has 14 residues. CDR3 region: CASSQELGDQPQHF. The CDR3 DNA follows: TGTGCCAGCAGCCAAGAGTTGGGCGATCAGCCCCAGCATTTT.

The chain employs TRBV3-1 (or the pseudogene TRBV3-2) and TRBJ1-4, with TRBD1 matching 7 bases. The V gene end was trimmed by 6 bases and the J gene end by 4 bases; junction bases not matched to a gene: 14. Germline V gene lookup returns CDR1 LGHDT and CDR2 YNNKEL (reference sequence). The CDR3 sequence is 17 residues long. CDR3 region: CASRPRHRGWGNEKLFF. CDR3 sequence (DNA): TGTGCCAGCAGACCACGCCACAGGGGCTGGGGTAATGAAAAACTGTTTTTT.